This T cell receptor beta chain was profiled in a study of blood T cells in healthy people across ages. Study results and limitations: Per million T cells, TCR beta diversity dropped about linearly as age rose. Naive T cell percentage showed a strong correlation with the diversity of TCR beta.

Caucasian, healthy and from Russia, the donors were aged between about 6 and 90. PBMCs numbering at least 7 million were isolated per sample. The CDR3 has 10 amino acids. A sample-barcoded 5' primer and a J-beta primer mix were used in a second PCR of roughly 6 to 11 cycles. TCRdb processed the 5' RACE reads anew with MiXCR; each CDR3 protein has one entry. The table shows roughly 1,800,000 distinct CDR3 sequences, with around half occurring only once. Notes on this clonotype: Its matching antigen is unknown. A much larger clone differs from this one at a single base, so this may be a read error.

The TCR was taken from a woman aged 40 to 50 in good health. The chain recombines TRBV12-3 or TRBV12-4 with TRBJ1-2, with D uncertain. The sequenced sample consisted of blood. CDR3 DNA: TGTGCCAGCAGTTTGAATGGCTGCACCTTC. Its protein product is CASSLNGCTF.